This T cell receptor beta chain was identified in a study of shared clonotypes between healthy human individuals. CD4+ cells were split into CD45RA+ naive and CD45RA-negative memory subsets. Of note for this clone: The sample contains more than one DNA sequence encoding this CDR3.

Looked up from germline, CDR1 is SNHLY and CDR2 is FYNNEI. The length of the CDR3 is 14 residues. With 0 bases removed from V and 4 bases from J, the gap between germline ends came to 7 bases. Deep was the level at which the assay was run. The assay was immunoSEQ multiplex PCR, and TCRdb's table has in-frame clones only and misses some. The sample yields roughly 2.5 million clones, 85% to 95% seen once. The sample taken for sequencing was naive CD4+ T cells sorted from blood. Subset in this sample: CD45RA+ positively selected. The clonotype comes from a young man in good health. The chain employs TRBV2 and TRBJ2-1, with D tentatively TRBD2 (6 bases). CDR3: CASSEASGYNEQFF. Written as DNA, the CDR3 is TGTGCCAGCAGTGAAGCAAGCGGGTACAATGAGCAGTTCTTC.